This is a list of T cell receptor beta chains from one sample in a study of blood T cell repertoires in COVID-19. Assay: immunoSEQ multiplex PCR; the TCRdb copy retains only in-frame clones and omits some. There are some 180,000 clones in the sample; just under 85% occur only once, and 2.5% to 3% lies in the top ten. The sample was peripheral blood. These receptors originate from a woman of 80 years or more with COVID-19, enrolled during active disease. The CDR3 runs from the conserved cysteine through the conserved F or W. D genes are given only for firm matches. Clone size is given for some rows only: seen once, a few or many times, or a class if the clone is expanded.

CDR3 length: 13; clone size: few; J gene: TRBJ2-2; V gene: TRBV5-1; D gene: NA; CDR3 DNA: TGCGCCAGCAGCTTGAGCGGGTCCGGGGAGCTGTTTTTT; CDR3 protein: CASSLSGSGELFF
CDR3 length: 15; clone size: NA; J gene: TRBJ2-1; V gene: TRBV30; D gene: TRBD2; CDR3 DNA: TGTGCCTGGAGTGTACTAGCGGGGGCCCCCAATGAGCAGTTCTTC; CDR3 protein: CAWSVLAGAPNEQFF
CDR3 length: 14; clone size: NA; J gene: TRBJ1-1; V gene: TRBV6-5; D gene: TRBD1; CDR3 DNA: TGTGCCAGCAGCTGGACAGGGTTGTCCACTGAAGCTTTCTTT; CDR3 protein: CASSWTGLSTEAFF
CDR3 length: 13; clone size: NA; J gene: TRBJ2-7; V gene: TRBV27; D gene: NA; CDR3 DNA: TGTGCCATCCTTGCCTTCAGGGCGTACGAGCAGTACTTC; CDR3 protein: CAILAFRAYEQYF
CDR3 length: 14; clone size: once; J gene: TRBJ1-2; V gene: TRBV4-1; D gene: TRBD1; CDR3 DNA: TGCGCCAGCAGCCATGGACAGGGGGTTGGTGGCTACACCTTC; CDR3 protein: CASSHGQGVGGYTF
CDR3 length: 15; clone size: NA; J gene: TRBJ1-2; V gene: TRBV5-1; D gene: TRBD1; CDR3 DNA: TGCGCCAGCAGCTTGGAGGACAGGGGAGACTATGGCTACACCTTC; CDR3 protein: CASSLEDRGDYGYTF
CDR3 length: 12; clone size: once; J gene: TRBJ1-2; V gene: TRBV12-3/TRBV12-4; D gene: NA; CDR3 DNA: TGTGCCAGCAGTCTACAGGGTTTTGGCTACACCTTC; CDR3 protein: CASSLQGFGYTF
CDR3 length: 21; clone size: NA; J gene: TRBJ2-5; V gene: TRBV24-1; D gene: NA; CDR3 DNA: TGTGCCACCAGTGATTTACTTCCCCCCGACAAGTTGTCCCCCTCAGGGGAGACCCAGTACTTC; CDR3 protein: CATSDLLPPDKLSPSGETQYF
CDR3 length: 16; clone size: NA; J gene: TRBJ2-3; V gene: TRBV19; D gene: TRBD1; CDR3 DNA: TGTGCCAGTAGTACCCAGGCAGGGGGCGCATCAGATACGCAGTATTTT; CDR3 protein: CASSTQAGGASDTQYF
CDR3 length: 14; clone size: NA; J gene: TRBJ1-4; V gene: TRBV5-4; D gene: TRBD1; CDR3 DNA: TGTGCCAGCAGCCATGACAGGGGGCGTGAAAAACTGTTTTTT; CDR3 protein: CASSHDRGREKLFF
CDR3 length: 12; clone size: NA; J gene: TRBJ2-7; V gene: TRBV6-5; D gene: TRBD1; CDR3 DNA: TGTGCCAGCTCCGACAGGGGGCCCGAGCAGTACTTC; CDR3 protein: CASSDRGPEQYF
CDR3 length: 16; clone size: NA; J gene: TRBJ2-1; V gene: TRBV7-8; D gene: TRBD1; CDR3 DNA: TGTGCCAGCAGCTTAGTCCAGACAGGGGCCTACAATGAGCAGTTCTTC; CDR3 protein: CASSLVQTGAYNEQFF
CDR3 length: 16; clone size: NA; J gene: TRBJ2-3; V gene: TRBV11-2; D gene: NA; CDR3 DNA: TGTGCCAGCAAAATGGGGTTTGGGACTAGCACAGATACGCAGTATTTT; CDR3 protein: CASKMGFGTSTDTQYF
CDR3 length: 13; clone size: few; J gene: TRBJ1-2; V gene: TRBV11-1; D gene: NA; CDR3 DNA: TGTGCCAGCAGCCGAGAAGCTGACTATGGCTACACCTTC; CDR3 protein: CASSREADYGYTF
CDR3 length: 12; clone size: NA; J gene: TRBJ2-1; V gene: TRBV7-9; D gene: NA; CDR3 DNA: TGTGCCAGCAGCACCGTGGGGGCCGAGCAGTTCTTC; CDR3 protein: CASSTVGAEQFF
CDR3 length: 14; clone size: NA; J gene: TRBJ2-2; V gene: TRBV5-1; D gene: NA; CDR3 DNA: TGCGCCAGCAGCCTCGGGAGCCTCACCGGGGAGCTGTTTTTT; CDR3 protein: CASSLGSLTGELFF
CDR3 length: 16; clone size: NA; J gene: TRBJ2-5; V gene: TRBV9; D gene: NA; CDR3 DNA: TGTGCCAGCAGCGTAACCCCAGTGGGGGGCCAAGAGACCCAGTACTTC; CDR3 protein: CASSVTPVGGQETQYF
CDR3 length: 14; clone size: NA; J gene: TRBJ2-1; V gene: TRBV10-3; D gene: TRBD2; CDR3 DNA: TGTGCCATCAATTCTGGCGGGGGGCCCCGTGAGCAGTTCTTC; CDR3 protein: CAINSGGGPREQFF
CDR3 length: 16; clone size: NA; J gene: TRBJ2-7; V gene: TRBV6-1; D gene: TRBD2; CDR3 DNA: TGTGCCAGCAGTGCCTCTAGCGGGGGGGCCTCCTACGAGCAGTACTTC; CDR3 protein: CASSASSGGASYEQYF
CDR3 length: 14; clone size: NA; J gene: TRBJ1-1; V gene: TRBV11-2; D gene: TRBD1; CDR3 DNA: TGTGCCAGCAGCCCCAGGGGGAGTAACACTGAAGCTTTCTTT; CDR3 protein: CASSPRGSNTEAFF
CDR3 length: 17; clone size: NA; J gene: TRBJ1-1; V gene: TRBV15; D gene: TRBD1; CDR3 DNA: TGTGCCACCAGCAGAGCGACAGGGCAAATGATCGTCACTGAAGCTTTCTTT; CDR3 protein: CATSRATGQMIVTEAFF
CDR3 length: 13; clone size: NA; J gene: TRBJ1-5; V gene: TRBV30; D gene: NA; CDR3 DNA: TGTGCCTGGAGTGTATCCGGCAATCAGCCCCAGCATTTT; CDR3 protein: CAWSVSGNQPQHF
CDR3 length: 14; clone size: few; J gene: TRBJ1-5; V gene: TRBV28; D gene: NA; CDR3 DNA: TGTGCCAGCAGCCCCCCTAATAGCAATCAGCCCCAGCATTTT; CDR3 protein: CASSPPNSNQPQHF
CDR3 length: 13; clone size: NA; J gene: TRBJ1-6; V gene: TRBV2; D gene: TRBD1; CDR3 DNA: TGTGCCAGCACCGGGACAGGGGATTCACCCCTCCACTTT; CDR3 protein: CASTGTGDSPLHF
CDR3 length: 12; clone size: NA; J gene: TRBJ2-7; V gene: TRBV3-1/TRBV3-2; D gene: NA; CDR3 DNA: TGTGCCAGCAGCCAAGTCACGGGGGAGCAGTACTTC; CDR3 protein: CASSQVTGEQYF
CDR3 length: 15; clone size: NA; J gene: TRBJ1-2; V gene: TRBV28; D gene: NA; CDR3 DNA: TGTGCCAGCAGTCCCGCGGGGAATTTCCACTATGGCTACACCTTC; CDR3 protein: CASSPAGNFHYGYTF
CDR3 length: 18; clone size: NA; J gene: TRBJ2-3; V gene: TRBV11-2; D gene: TRBD2; CDR3 DNA: TGTGCCAGCAGCTTAGGACTGGCGGGAGTAGGGAGTTCGTATACGCAGTATTTT; CDR3 protein: CASSLGLAGVGSSYTQYF
CDR3 length: 16; clone size: NA; J gene: TRBJ2-3; V gene: TRBV15; D gene: TRBD2; CDR3 DNA: TGTGCCACCAGCGGAGGGACTAGCGGGAGGGCAGATACGCAGTATTTT; CDR3 protein: CATSGGTSGRADTQYF